The 29 T cell receptor beta chains reported below all come from one sample, sequenced in a study of OX40 agonist ivuxolimab in advanced cancers. Assay: immunoSEQ multiplex PCR; the TCRdb copy retains only in-frame clones and omits some. The data hold fewer than 70,000 clones, with about 89% observed a single time. Sequenced here: CD4+ or CD8+ T cells sorted from blood, sampled in a trial of the OX40 agonist ivuxolimab. The receptors stem from an adult with an advanced solid tumor such as melanoma, head and neck, liver or kidney cancer.

The chain uses TRBV5-6 and TRBJ2-5, with D tentatively TRBD1 (6 bases). Deletions cut 3 bases from V and 5 bases from J, with 17 bases between. The length of the CDR3 is 15 residues. Germline assignment: CDR1 SGHDT and CDR2 YYEEEE. CDR3 bases: TGTGCCAGCAGCTCAGGGGACAAGGGGCGGGAGACCCAGTACTTC. Its translation: CASSSGDKGRETQYF.

In DNA, the CDR3 is TGTGCCAGCAGCTCCGGTGGGGACAGGGCTTACGAGCAGTACTTC. It yields the protein CASSSGGDRAYEQYF. The gene calls are TRBV5-8 and TRBJ2-7; 9 positions match TRBD1. The CDR3 consists of 15 residues. V lost 3 bases to trimming and J lost 4 bases; unmatched junction nucleotides: 8. Germline assignment: CDR1 SGHTS and CDR2 YDEGEE.

V and J are TRBV15 and TRBJ2-5, with D perhaps matching TRBD1 (5 bases). The CDR3 runs 14 residues. The germline CDR1 and CDR2 sequences are LNHNV and YYDKDF (reference sequence). The V and J ends lost 3 bases and 2 bases respectively, with 10 bases between them. This CDR3 reads CATSRAGKQETQYF. CDR3 coding DNA: TGTGCCACCAGCAGGGCAGGGAAGCAAGAGACCCAGTACTTC.

This chain uses TRBV6-5 with TRBJ2-4; TRBD1 agrees at 7 bases. Germline assignment: CDR1 MNHEY and CDR2 SVGAGI. V dropped 4 bases and J dropped 6; count of bases not matched to a gene: 3. This CDR3 comprises 13 residues. CDR3 protein: CASSSRQGNIQYF. The DNA of the CDR3 is TGTGCCAGCAGTTCGAGACAGGGAAACATTCAGTACTTC.

The rearrangement links TRBV29-1 to TRBJ2-5; D might be TRBD1 (5 bases). With 0 bases removed from V and 4 bases from J, the gap between germline ends came to 9 bases. CDR3 length: 13 residues. In germline, CDR1 is SQVTM, CDR2 ANQGSEA. CDR3 protein: CSVEDLQGETQYF. CDR3 nucleotide sequence: TGCAGCGTTGAAGATCTGCAGGGAGAGACCCAGTACTTC. Filled out from reference TRBV29-1 and TRBJ2-5, the complete variable domain reads SAVISQKPSRDICQRGTSLTIQCQVDSQVTMMFWYRQQPGQSLTLIATANQGSEATYESGFVIDKFPISRPNLTFSTLTVSNMSPEDSSIYLCSVEDLQGETQYFGPGTRLLVL.

This chain joins TRBV6-5 and TRBJ1-3, with D possibly TRBD1 on 5 matching bases. Germline lookup yields CDR1 MNHEY and CDR2 SVGAGI. V was shortened by 6 bases and J by 4 bases, with 16 bases between the two germline ends. This CDR3 spans 15 amino acids. CDR3 sequence (DNA): TGTGCCAGCAGCCAGACAGAGCTTGTAGGAAACACCATATATTTT. Translation: CASSQTELVGNTIYF.

V and J are TRBV7-6 and TRBJ2-7; D is undetermined. Trimming stripped 2 bases from V and 3 bases from J, with 11 bases between. From germline, CDR1 is SGHVS and CDR2 FNYEAQ. CDR3 length: 14 amino acids. CDR3 protein: CASSLSNSDYEQYF. In DNA form, the CDR3 reads TGTGCCAGCAGCTTATCTAACAGTGACTACGAGCAGTACTTC.

The chain combines TRBV6-1 with TRBJ2-7; D tentatively reads TRBD1 or TRBD2 (5 bases each). Germline V lookup: CDR1 MNHNS, CDR2 SASEGT. This CDR3 is 13 amino acids long. Trimming pared 0 bases from V and 6 bases from J, leaving 9 bases between. CDR3 DNA: TGTGCCAGCAGTGAAGCGGGGGTCCGCGAGCAGTACTTC. This sequence encodes CASSEAGVREQYF.

J is TRBJ2-7 and V is TRBV11-1, with unresolved D. V shed 5 bases and J shed 0 bases, with 8 bases lying between them. Germline V gene data show CDR1 as SGHAT and CDR2 as FQDESV (reference sequence). The CDR3 consists of 13 residues. This chain's CDR3 is CASSADSSYEQYF. Written as DNA, the CDR3 is TGTGCCAGCAGCGCCGACTCCTCCTACGAGCAGTACTTC.

This clone was found a few times. The V and J genes are TRBV9 and TRBJ1-2, with 10 positions matching TRBD1. The germline V gene encodes CDR1 SGDLS and CDR2 YYNGEE. This CDR3 comprises 15 residues. Trimming removed 2 bases from V and 7 bases from J; junction bases left unmatched: 8. The CDR3 loop reads CASSVRDRGSGGYTF. DNA for the CDR3: TGTGCCAGCAGCGTCCGGGACAGGGGATCGGGTGGCTACACCTTC.

The chain combines TRBV7-3 with TRBJ2-5; unclear D gene. CDR3 length: 15 amino acids. The V end lost 5 bases, the J end lost 5 bases, and 18 bases lay between the germline ends. CDR1 and CDR2 (germline): SGHTA, FQGTGA. The CDR3, as DNA: TGTGCCAGCAGCCTCCGCCCCGGGTCCAGGGAGACCCAGTACTTC. It specifies CASSLRPGSRETQYF.

This chain connects TRBV4-1 to TRBJ2-1; D perhaps matches TRBD2 (5 bases). Trimming removed 1 base from V and 6 bases from J, with 7 bases in between. Germline CDR1 and CDR2: MGHRA and YSYEKL. This CDR3 spans 13 amino acids. Here the CDR3 DNA reads TGCGCCAGCAGCCAAGTAAGCGGCAATGAGCAGTTCTTC. This encodes CASSQVSGNEQFF.

J is TRBJ2-5 and V is TRBV2; 7 bases are a match to TRBD1. The end of the DNA aligns better with TRBJ2-7, so the J call may be wrong. CDR1 is SNHLY, CDR2 FYNNEI, per germline. The CDR3 runs to 11 residues. As DNA, the CDR3 is TGTGCCAGCCAGGGGGCCTACGAGCAGTACTTC. It codes for CASQGAYEQYF.

The chain combines TRBV18 with TRBJ2-1; 12 bases fit TRBD2. Trimming at V came to 3 bases and at J to 7 bases, leaving 4 bases not matched to a gene. This CDR3 has 15 amino acids. Germline V gene lookup returns CDR1 KGHSH and CDR2 LQKENI. This CDR3 reads CASSPGLAGQNEQFF. The CDR3 nucleotides read TGTGCCAGCTCACCGGGACTAGCGGGTCAGAATGAGCAGTTCTTC.

V and J are TRBV7-3 and TRBJ2-2, with 7 bases that match TRBD2. Unmatched junction bases numbered 9, after V lost 2 bases and J lost 0 bases. This CDR3 spans 18 amino acids. Germline CDR1 and CDR2: SGHTA and FQGTGA. The CDR3 sequence: CASSLYPSGRSNTGELFF. The CDR3 nucleotides are TGTGCCAGCAGCTTATACCCTAGCGGACGCTCGAACACCGGGGAGCTGTTTTTT.

The CDR3 sequence is CASRSTGTGTSGANVLTF. DNA for the CDR3: TGTGCCAGCAGATCGACCGGGACAGGGACTTCTGGGGCCAACGTCCTGACTTTC. This chain joins TRBV5-6 and TRBJ2-6, with TRBD1 matching over 9 bases. Per the germline V gene, CDR1 is SGHDT and CDR2 is YYEEEE. Trimming cost V 5 bases and J 1 base; bases outside gene matches: 10. The CDR3 consists of 18 residues.

This chain connects TRBV15 to TRBJ2-1; D unclear. The CDR3 length is 18 residues. Germline values: CDR1 LNHNV, CDR2 YYDKDF (reference sequence). V lost 3 bases and J lost 1, with 19 bases in between. The CDR3 nucleotides read TGTGCCACCAGCAGTGGGTCAGGCGGAGAAAAATCCTACAATGAGCAGTTCTTC. Translating it yields CATSSGSGGEKSYNEQFF.

The chain combines TRBV12-5 with TRBJ2-1; 15 positions agree with TRBD2. The CDR3 runs to 15 residues. Germline CDR1 is LGHNT and CDR2 is FRNRAP. V gave up 5 bases and J gave up 9 bases; unmatched junction bases: 5. DNA of the CDR3: TGTGCTAGTGGTCGGGGACTAGCGGGAGGAAGTGAGCAGTTCTTC. Residues: CASGRGLAGGSEQFF. Based on the CDR3 plus reference TRBV12-5 and TRBJ2-1, the full variable domain is DARVTQTPRHKVTEMGQEVTMRCQPILGHNTVFWYRQTMMQGLELLAYFRNRAPLDDSGMPKDRFSAEMPDATLATLKIQPSEPRDSAVYFCASGRGLAGGSEQFFGPGTRLTVL.

The chain employs TRBV7-9 and TRBJ1-4; no clear D. The CDR3 runs 10 residues. The V gene lost 6 bases and the J gene lost 8 bases, with 4 bases spanning the gap. CDR1 is SEHNR and CDR2 is FQNEAQ in the germline V gene (reference sequence). For the CDR3, the DNA is TGTGCCAGCAGGGGGGAAAAACTGTTTTTT. Amino acids: CASRGEKLFF.

This rearrangement joins TRBV19 to TRBJ1-4; maybe TRBD1 (6 bases). The CDR3 contains 14 residues. The V gene lost 4 bases and the J gene lost 3 bases, with 9 bases spanning the gap. CDR1 is LNHDA, CDR2 SQIVND, per germline (reference sequence). The DNA of the CDR3 is TGTGCCAGTAGTAGGAGGGGGGCTAATGAAAAACTGTTTTTT. Protein: CASSRRGANEKLFF.

This clone was seen a single time. This chain uses TRBV18 with TRBJ2-5; D gene uncertain. CDR3 length equals 14 residues. V shed 3 bases and J shed 6 bases, with 14 bases lying between them. Germline V gives CDR1 KGHSH, CDR2 LQKENI. CDR3 nucleotides: TGTGCCAGCTCACCGGCGCGAGTCAGTAAGACCCAGTACTTC. It specifies CASSPARVSKTQYF.

The V call is TRBV4-1, the J call TRBJ2-3; D remains unclear. V was shortened by 1 base and J by 2 bases, with 7 bases between the two germline ends. The germline V gene has CDR1 MGHRA and CDR2 YSYEKL. This CDR3 has 14 residues. The CDR3, as DNA: TGCGCCAGCAGCCAAGCGTTAACCACAGATACGCAGTATTTT. It yields the protein CASSQALTTDTQYF.

As DNA, the CDR3 is TGTGCCAGCGAGACGGGACTAGCGGGAGGTAAGCAGTACTTC. It codes for CASETGLAGGKQYF. This rearrangement joins TRBV28 to TRBJ2-7, with 15 positions matching TRBD2. The CDR3 is 14 amino acids. Looked up from germline, CDR1 is MDHEN and CDR2 is SYDVKM. Trimming cost V 8 bases and J 8 bases; bases outside gene matches: 7.

The CDR3 coding sequence is TGTGCCAGCAGTCCCTCCGGGCCTGCCAATGAGCAGTTCTTC. This gives the protein CASSPSGPANEQFF. V is TRBV28 and J is TRBJ2-1; no reliable D call. Trimming took off 5 bases at V and 6 bases at J, with 14 bases between the two ends. This CDR3 is 14 amino acids long. CDR1 and CDR2 from the germline V gene are MDHEN and SYDVKM. Full variable domain (remainder filled in from reference TRBV28 and TRBJ2-1): DVKVTQSSRYLVKRTGEKVFLECVQDMDHENMFWYRQDPGLGLRLIYFSYDVKMKEKGDIPEGYSVSREKKERFSLILESASTNQTSMYLCASSPSGPANEQFFGPGTRLTVL.

The chain employs TRBV4-1 and TRBJ1-5; the D is unclear. Trimming stripped 4 bases from V and 4 bases from J, with 11 bases between. Germline CDR1 and CDR2: MGHRA and YSYEKL. CDR3 length equals 14 residues. CDR3 sequence reads: CASSPEPINQPQHF. In DNA form, the CDR3 reads TGCGCCAGCAGCCCCGAACCTATAAATCAGCCCCAGCATTTT.

This clone was seen a single time. The V gene is TRBV2, the J gene TRBJ1-1, with D maybe TRBD1 (5 bases). The CDR3 runs to 13 residues. The V end was cut by 5 bases, the J end by 4 bases, with 11 bases between. In germline, CDR1 is SNHLY, CDR2 FYNNEI. CDR3 coding DNA: TGTGCCAGCAGTCTCCGTGGGGGCACTGAAGCTTTCTTT. Amino acid sequence: CASSLRGGTEAFF.

This clone has just a few counts. This chain joins TRBV5-1 and TRBJ2-7, with a possible D match to TRBD2 (6 bases). The CDR3 loop spans 15 amino acids. Trimming took off 0 bases at V and 5 bases at J, with 15 bases between the two ends. CDR1 and CDR2 from the germline V gene are SGHRS and YFSETQ. CDR3: CASSLAFSGVHEQYF. The DNA for the CDR3 is TGCGCCAGCAGCTTGGCCTTTTCGGGAGTCCACGAGCAGTACTTC.

V usage is TRBV5-4 and J usage is TRBJ2-1, with 8 positions matching TRBD2. CDR1 and CDR2 from the germline V gene are SGHNT and YYREEE (reference sequence). J was trimmed by 0 bases and V by 3 bases; bases with no gene match: 5. This CDR3 comprises 16 residues. The CDR3 region is CASSSVAGSSYNEQFF. The DNA for the CDR3 is TGTGCCAGCAGCTCCGTAGCGGGAAGCTCCTACAATGAGCAGTTCTTC.

The V gene is TRBV7-2, the J gene TRBJ1-1; TRBD1 matches 7 bases. The length of the CDR3 is 13 residues. Trimming at V came to 5 bases and at J to 3 bases, leaving 3 bases not matched to a gene. Germline V lookup: CDR1 SGHTA, CDR2 FQGNSA. CDR3 in amino acids: CASSHRGYTEAFF. The CDR3 nucleotides are TGTGCCAGCAGCCACAGGGGCTACACTGAAGCTTTCTTT.